This T cell receptor beta chain was documented in a study of cytomegalovirus exposure and HLA in healthy donors. About this clone itself: Its matching antigen is unknown. The sample holds other DNA sequences that translate to the same CDR3.

Measured with immunoSEQ multiplex PCR; TCRdb has only the in-frame clones, and not every one. The profile shows more than 250,000 clones, approximately 86% of them singletons. General study findings and limits: Accounts indicate the classifier identified cytomegalovirus status with strong specificity and sensitivity.

The donors were part of the validation cohort, which consisted of some 120 subjects and was separate from the first cohort of 670 or so subjects. The clonotype was recovered from a woman aged 30 to 39 in good health and CMV-seropositive. Specimen: PBMCs.

For the CDR3, the DNA is TGCGCCAGCAGCTTGGGATCGTCCTACGAGCAGTACTTC. It codes for CASSLGSSYEQYF. J is TRBJ2-7 and V is TRBV5-1; D not resolved. The V end lost 0 bases, the J end lost 1 base, and 5 bases lay between the germline ends. The CDR3 has 13 residues. CDR1 is SGHRS and CDR2 is YFSETQ in the germline V gene.